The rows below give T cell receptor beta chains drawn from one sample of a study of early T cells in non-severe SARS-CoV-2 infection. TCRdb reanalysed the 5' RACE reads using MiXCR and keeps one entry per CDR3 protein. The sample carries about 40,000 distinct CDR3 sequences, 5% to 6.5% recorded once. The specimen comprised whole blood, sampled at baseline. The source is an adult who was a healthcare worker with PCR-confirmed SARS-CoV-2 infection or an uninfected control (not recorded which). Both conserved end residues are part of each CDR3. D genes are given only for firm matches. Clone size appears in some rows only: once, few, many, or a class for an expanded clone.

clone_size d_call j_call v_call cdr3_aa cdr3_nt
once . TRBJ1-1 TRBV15 CATSRDPVNTEAYF TGTGCCACCAGCAGAGATCCGGTGAACACTGAAGCTTACTTT
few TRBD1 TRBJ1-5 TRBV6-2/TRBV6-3 CASSPPGQALNQPQHF TGTGCCAGCAGCCCTCCCGGACAGGCGCTCAATCAGCCCCAGCATTTT
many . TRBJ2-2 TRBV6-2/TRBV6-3 CASSFGSGELFF TGTGCCAGCAGTTTTGGTTCCGGGGAGCTGTTTTTT
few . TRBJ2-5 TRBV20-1 CSATQETQYF TGCAGTGCCACACAAGAGACCCAGTACTTC
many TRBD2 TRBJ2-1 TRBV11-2 CASSSTTSMNEQFF TGTGCCAGCAGCTCCACGACTAGCATGAATGAGCAGTTCTTC
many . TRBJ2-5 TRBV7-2 CASSPRGAQETQYF TGTGCCAGCAGCCCGCGAGGGGCCCAAGAGACCCAGTACTTC
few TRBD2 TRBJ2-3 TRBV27 CASSSQLATDTQYF TGTGCCAGCAGTTCCCAACTAGCGACAGATACGCAGTATTTT
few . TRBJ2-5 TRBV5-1 CASSLEGSETQYF TGCGCCAGCAGCTTGGAGGGTTCAGAGACCCAGTACTTC
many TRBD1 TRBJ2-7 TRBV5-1 CASSLAGTGYSYEQYF TGCGCCAGCAGCTTGGCCGGGACAGGGTACTCCTACGAGCAGTACTTC
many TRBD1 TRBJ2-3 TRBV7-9 CASSLATGADTQYF TGTGCCAGCAGCTTAGCCACAGGGGCAGATACGCAGTATTTT
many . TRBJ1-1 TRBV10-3 CAIRTGTANTEAFF TGTGCCATCAGGACCGGGACGGCGAACACTGAAGCTTTCTTT
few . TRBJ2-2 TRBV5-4 CASSLPRGDTGELFF TGTGCCAGCAGCTTACCCAGGGGAGACACCGGGGAGCTGTTTTTT
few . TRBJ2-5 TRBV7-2 CASSPGAPKTQYF TGTGCCAGCAGCCCAGGGGCCCCGAAGACCCAGTACTTC
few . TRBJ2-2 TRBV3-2 CASSQGTGLNTGELFF TGTGCCAGCAGCCAAGGGACAGGGTTGAACACCGGGGAGCTGTTTTTT
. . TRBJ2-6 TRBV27 CASSFYGSGANVLTF TGTGCCAGCAGTTTTTACGGCTCTGGGGCCAACGTCCTGACTTTC
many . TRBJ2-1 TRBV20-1 CSASGQGYYNEQFF TGCAGTGCTAGCGGGCAGGGGTATTACAATGAGCAGTTCTTC
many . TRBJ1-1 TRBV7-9 CASSPQGTNTEAFF TGTGCCAGCAGCCCCCAGGGAACAAACACTGAAGCTTTCTTT
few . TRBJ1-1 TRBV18 CASSMGENTEAFF TGTGCCAGCTCAATGGGCGAGAACACTGAAGCTTTCTTT
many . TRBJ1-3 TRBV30 CAWTTGNTIYF TGTGCCTGGACTACAGGAAACACCATATATTTT
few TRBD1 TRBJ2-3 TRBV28 CASSLRTGYTDTQYF TGTGCCAGCAGTTTGAGGACAGGGTACACAGATACGCAGTATTTT
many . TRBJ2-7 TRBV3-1 CASSQAGTFSYEQYF TGTGCCAGCAGCCAAGCCGGGACATTCTCCTACGAGCAGTACTTC
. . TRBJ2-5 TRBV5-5 CASSLYQETQYF TGTGCCAGCAGCTTATACCAAGAGACCCAGTACTTC
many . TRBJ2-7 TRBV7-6 CASSLEEGVTFYEQYF TGTGCCAGCAGCTTAGAAGAAGGGGTTACCTTCTACGAGCAGTACTTC
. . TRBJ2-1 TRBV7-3 CASSPQRVAPNEQFF TGTGCCAGCAGCCCCCAGAGGGTAGCGCCGAATGAGCAGTTCTTC
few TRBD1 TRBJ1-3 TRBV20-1 CSADRGSSGNTIYF TGCAGTGCTGACAGGGGGAGCTCTGGAAACACCATATATTTT
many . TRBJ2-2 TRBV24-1 CATSGDPSTGELFF TGTGCCACCAGTGGGGATCCCTCGACCGGGGAGCTGTTTTTT
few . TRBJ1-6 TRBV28 CASSPHSGPISPLHF TGTGCCAGCAGCCCCCACAGTGGGCCAATTTCACCCCTCCACTTT
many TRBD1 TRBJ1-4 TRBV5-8 CASSHQTGRSEKLFF TGTGCCAGCAGCCACCAGACAGGGAGGAGTGAAAAACTGTTTTTT
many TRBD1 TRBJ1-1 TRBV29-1 CSADRGDTEAFF TGCAGCGCGGACAGGGGAGACACTGAAGCTTTCTTT
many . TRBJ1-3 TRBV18 CASSPSKSGNTIYF TGTGCCAGCTCACCTTCCAAGAGTGGAAACACCATATATTTT
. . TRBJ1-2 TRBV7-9 CASSDRRRPYPDYGYTF TGTGCCAGCAGCGATAGGCGCCGGCCGTACCCCGACTATGGCTACACCTTC
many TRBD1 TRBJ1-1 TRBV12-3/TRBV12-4 CASRTRQGHQAFF TGTGCCAGCAGAACCCGACAGGGTCATCAAGCTTTCTTT
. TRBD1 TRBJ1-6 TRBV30 CAWSLTGGNSPLHF TGTGCCTGGAGCTTGACAGGGGGGAATTCACCCCTCCACTTT
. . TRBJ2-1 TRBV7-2 CASSYSTGSNEQFF TGTGCCAGCAGCTATAGCACAGGGAGCAATGAGCAGTTCTTC
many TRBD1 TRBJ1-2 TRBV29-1 CSVKGTGVDGYTF TGCAGCGTGAAGGGGACAGGGGTGGATGGCTACACCTTC
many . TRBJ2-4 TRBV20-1 CSAPRTDGAKNIQYF TGCAGTGCTCCTAGGACAGATGGGGCCAAAAACATTCAGTACTTC
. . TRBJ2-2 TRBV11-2 CASSLGGLFAGELFF TGTGCCAGCAGCTTAGGTGGGCTTTTCGCCGGGGAGCTGTTTTTT
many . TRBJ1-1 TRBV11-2 CASSLDLPGWTEAFF TGTGCCAGCAGCTTAGATCTACCGGGATGGACTGAAGCTTTCTTT
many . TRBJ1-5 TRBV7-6 CASSFRQGNQPQHF TGTGCCAGCAGCTTCAGGCAGGGCAATCAGCCCCAGCATTTT
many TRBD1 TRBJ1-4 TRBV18 CASSRDGTANEKLFF TGTGCCAGCTCACGAGACGGGACAGCAAATGAAAAACTGTTTTTT
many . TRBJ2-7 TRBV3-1 CASRLETGASYEQYF TGTGCCAGCAGATTGGAGACAGGAGCCTCCTACGAGCAGTACTTC
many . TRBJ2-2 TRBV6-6 CASSYFGAHTGELFF TGTGCCAGCAGTTATTTCGGGGCACACACCGGGGAGCTGTTTTTT
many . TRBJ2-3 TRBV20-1 CSASLVSRADTQYF TGCAGTGCTAGCCTCGTCTCCAGGGCAGATACGCAGTATTTT
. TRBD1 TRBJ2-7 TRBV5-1 CASSIGQGAPSYEQYF TGCGCCAGCAGCATAGGACAGGGGGCCCCCTCCTACGAGCAGTACTTC
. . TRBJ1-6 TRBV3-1 CASSQVPQSPLHF TGTGCCAGCAGCCAAGTCCCTCAGTCACCCCTCCACTTT
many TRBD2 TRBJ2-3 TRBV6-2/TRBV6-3 CASRQAGLLKGTDTQYF TGTGCCAGCAGGCAAGCGGGACTACTAAAGGGCACAGATACGCAGTATTTT
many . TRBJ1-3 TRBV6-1 CASSDGGSGNTIYF TGTGCCAGCAGTGACGGGGGCTCTGGAAACACCATATATTTT
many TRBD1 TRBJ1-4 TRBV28 CASSIGTGGREKLFF TGTGCCAGCAGTATCGGGACAGGGGGCCGAGAAAAACTGTTTTTT
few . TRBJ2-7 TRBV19 CASSVNSGYGEQYF TGTGCCAGTAGTGTAAACAGCGGCTACGGCGAGCAGTACTTC
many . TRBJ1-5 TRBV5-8 CASSLGAGLNQPQHF TGTGCCAGCAGCTTGGGCGCAGGTCTCAATCAGCCCCAGCATTTT
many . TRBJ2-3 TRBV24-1 CATSDRGAPTDTQYF TGTGCCACCAGTGACCGTGGGGCCCCCACAGATACGCAGTATTTT
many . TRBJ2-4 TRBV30 CAWSPGSLDIQYF TGTGCCTGGAGTCCAGGGTCCCTGGACATTCAGTACTTC
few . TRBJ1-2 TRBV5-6 CASSASVRAAQYGYTF TGTGCCAGCAGTGCGTCTGTTAGGGCAGCTCAGTATGGCTACACCTTC
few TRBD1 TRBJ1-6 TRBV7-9 CASSLMGQENSPLHF TGTGCCAGCAGCTTAATGGGACAGGAAAATTCACCCCTCCACTTT
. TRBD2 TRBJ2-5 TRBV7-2 CASSLQPGLAQETQYF TGTGCCAGCAGCCTCCAACCGGGACTAGCCCAAGAGACCCAGTACTTC
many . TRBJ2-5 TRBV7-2 CASSLGGTETQYF TGTGCCAGCAGCTTAGGTGGTACGGAGACCCAGTACTTC
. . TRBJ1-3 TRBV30 CAWSINSGNTIYF TGTGCCTGGAGTATCAACTCTGGAAACACCATATATTTT
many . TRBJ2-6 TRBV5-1 CASSRDGNSGANVLTF TGCGCCAGCAGTCGGGACGGAAACTCTGGGGCCAACGTCCTGACTTTC